One and the same sample provided the 11 T cell receptor beta chains below, sequenced in a study of T-cell reconstitution after alpha-beta-depleted transplantation in children. Preparation of the TCRbeta library involved a method that used unique molecular identifiers. TCRdb ran MiXCR on the PCR reads and lists one entry per CDR3 protein. In the table there are fewer than 550,000 distinct CDR3 sequences, roughly 11% of which are singletons. The specimen was PBMCs, mostly from graft donor cells, collected 180 days after TCRalphabeta/CD19-depleted stem cell transplant. The receptors stem from a female patient aged 2-9 years who had a stem cell transplant for aplastic anemia, so the T cells may come from the graft donor.

The rearrangement uses TRBV6-2 or TRBV6-3 and TRBJ2-7, with no clear D. Trimming left V 2 bases short and J 2 bases short, with 7 bases between. The CDR3 sequence is 13 residues long. Germline V lookup: CDR1 MNHEY, CDR2 SVGEGT. The DNA for the CDR3 is TGTGCCAGCAGTTACCGACACCCCTACGAGCAGTACGTC. It specifies CASSYRHPYEQYV.

The rearrangement uses TRBV7-2 and TRBJ1-4; D is possibly TRBD1 (5 bases). The CDR3 extends over 17 amino acids. Germline CDR1 reads SGHTA; CDR2 reads FQGNSA. Trimming left V 0 bases short and J 4 bases short, with 15 bases between. CDR3 residues: CASSLAFGAVHNEKLFF. The CDR3 coding sequence is TGTGCCAGCAGCTTAGCGTTTGGGGCCGTACATAATGAAAAACTGTTTTTT.

This chain uses TRBV6-2 or TRBV6-3 with TRBJ2-1; TRBD2 matches at 15 bases. Germline V gives CDR1 MNHEY, CDR2 SVGEGT. The V gene end was trimmed by 6 bases and the J gene end by 7 bases; junction bases not matched to a gene: 10. This CDR3 has 17 residues. This chain's CDR3 is CASSWTSGRAHRNEQFF. CDR3 coding DNA: TGTGCCAGCAGCTGGACTAGCGGGAGGGCCCATAGGAATGAGCAGTTCTTC.

The chain is built from TRBV20-1 and TRBJ2-1; weak D call: TRBD2 (5 bases). Germline V CDR1 and CDR2: DFQATT, SNEGSKA (reference sequence). V was trimmed by 8 bases and J by 8 bases, leaving 10 bases between them. There are 10 residues in the CDR3. The CDR3 sequence: CSPWRHEQFF. For the CDR3, the DNA is TGCAGTCCCTGGAGGCATGAGCAGTTCTTC.

This clonotype occurred many times. The rearrangement links TRBV5-1 to TRBJ2-7; 9 bases align to TRBD2. CDR1 SGHRS and CDR2 YFSETQ come from the germline V gene. The CDR3 is 16 amino acids. V lost 0 bases, J lost 6 bases, and 10 bases stayed unmatched. CDR3 nucleotides: TGCGCCAGCAGCTTGGCCGGAACGGGACTAGCAAGCGAGCAGTACTTC. This codes for CASSLAGTGLASEQYF.

This clonotype was seen more than once but under ten times. The gene calls are TRBV20-1 and TRBJ2-2; 16 bases are shared with TRBD2. V gave up 4 bases and J gave up 4 bases; unmatched junction bases: 6. This CDR3 has 17 residues. The germline gives CDR1 DFQATT, CDR2 SNEGSKA (reference sequence). CDR3 loop: CSATGLAGGFGTGELFF. The CDR3 bases are TGCAGTGCTACGGGACTAGCGGGAGGGTTCGGCACCGGGGAGCTGTTTTTT.

CDR3 amino acids: CASSLVVDTQYF. The CDR3 DNA sequence: TGTGCCAGCAGTTTAGTGGTAGATACGCAGTATTTT. This chain links TRBV28 with TRBJ2-3; no reliable D call. Trimming left V 2 bases short and J 5 bases short, with 5 bases between. The length of the CDR3 is 12 residues. Germline lookup yields CDR1 MDHEN and CDR2 SYDVKM.

The chain recombines TRBV5-5 with TRBJ2-1, with D possibly TRBD2 on 6 matching bases. The germline V and J ends were trimmed by 7 bases and 0 bases, with 11 bases remaining between them. The CDR3 is 14 residues long. Looked up from germline, CDR1 is SGHKS and CDR2 is YYEKEE (reference sequence). The CDR3 DNA reads TGTGCCAGCGCCGGGACTCCCTCCTACAATGAGCAGTTCTTC. This codes for CASAGTPSYNEQFF.

The sample holds a few counts of this clonotype. Written as DNA, the CDR3 is TGCAGTGCTAGAGATCGAAGGGCTAGCGAGTACAATGAGCAGTTCTTC. It encodes CSARDRRASEYNEQFF. The gene calls are TRBV20-1 and TRBJ2-1, with D perhaps TRBD2 (6 bases). Looked up from germline, CDR1 is DFQATT and CDR2 is SNEGSKA (reference sequence). Deletions cut 0 bases from V and 4 bases from J, with 16 bases between. This CDR3 has 16 residues.

The chain couples TRBV7-9 to TRBJ1-4; maybe TRBD1 (5 bases). This CDR3 has 15 amino acids. Germline V gene data show CDR1 as SEHNR and CDR2 as FQNEAQ (reference sequence). V dropped 3 bases and J dropped 7 bases, with 15 bases sitting between them. CDR3 sequence (DNA): TGTGCCAGCAGCTTTGGGGCGTCAACTGGTGAAAAACTGTTTTTT. Its protein product is CASSFGASTGEKLFF.

This clonotype was seen a handful of times. The rearrangement joins TRBV7-2 to TRBJ2-3; 11 bases fit TRBD2. The germline gives CDR1 SGHTA, CDR2 FQGNSA. V lost 6 bases and J lost 4; bases outside the gene matches: 9. The CDR3 is made up of 16 amino acids. CDR3 bases: TGTGCCAGCAGAGTAATAGCGGGAGGGCCTGCAGATACGCAGTATTTT. Its translation: CASRVIAGGPADTQYF.